This T cell receptor beta chain was retrieved from a study of blood T cell repertoires in COVID-19. Study-level background: The study drew acute and convalescent COVID-19 samples from the United States, Italy and Spain. PBMCs, B-cell-depleted T cells, or T cells provided the cDNA or gDNA that made up the material.

The repertoire was sequenced with immunoSEQ multiplex PCR; TCRdb's copy has only in-frame clones and lacks some. The sample shows about 36,000 clones, over 75% of them seen only once. Per the germline V gene, CDR1 is SGHVS and CDR2 is FQNEAQ. The CDR3 loop spans 15 amino acids. The trim removed 5 bases at V and 4 bases at J, leaving 10 bases unmatched. Sequencing was carried out using peripheral blood. This sequence joins TRBV7-8 and TRBJ1-2; 7 nucleotides line up with TRBD1. The receptor comes from a human donor in a cohort sampled during active COVID-19. CDR3: CASSLYRDRLYGYTF. CDR3 coding DNA: TGTGCCAGCAGCCTATACCGGGACAGACTCTATGGCTACACCTTC.